The rows below give T cell receptor beta chains drawn from one sample of a study of blood T cell repertoires in COVID-19. Sequencing was performed with immunoSEQ multiplex PCR; in TCRdb, only in-frame clones are kept and a portion is missing. This sample yields about 250,000 clones, of which about 87% are seen a single time; 2.5% to 3% belongs to the top ten. The sequenced sample was PBMCs or T cells enriched from blood (not recorded which). The origin of the receptors is a woman aged 45-65 years who had recovered from COVID-19. CDR3s include the opening cysteine and the closing phenylalanine or tryptophan. D genes are given only for firm matches. Size is omitted from some rows. Given values are once, few, many or a class for expanded clones.

j_gene: TRBJ2-2; d_gene: TRBD2; v_gene: TRBV19; abundance: few; CDR3aa: CATKRGIKNTGELFF; CDR3nt: TGTGCCACTAAGCGGGGAATAAAGAACACCGGGGAGCTGTTTTTT
j_gene: TRBJ2-7; d_gene: .; v_gene: TRBV4-1; abundance: many; CDR3aa: CASSQVPRGRGYEQYF; CDR3nt: TGCGCCAGCAGCCAAGTCCCTAGGGGGAGGGGCTACGAGCAGTACTTC
j_gene: TRBJ2-2; d_gene: TRBD2; v_gene: TRBV28; abundance: .; CDR3aa: CASSQLRTSGRTGELFF; CDR3nt: TGTGCCAGCAGCCAACTAAGGACTAGCGGAAGGACCGGGGAGCTGTTTTTT
j_gene: TRBJ2-2; d_gene: TRBD2; v_gene: TRBV19; abundance: .; CDR3aa: CASSIPSGQNTGELFF; CDR3nt: TGTGCCAGTAGTATACCTAGCGGGCAGAACACCGGGGAGCTGTTTTTT
j_gene: TRBJ2-2; d_gene: TRBD1; v_gene: TRBV7-2; abundance: .; CDR3aa: CASGHRGHVTGELFF; CDR3nt: TGTGCCAGCGGACACAGGGGGCACGTTACCGGGGAGCTGTTTTTT
j_gene: TRBJ1-2; d_gene: .; v_gene: TRBV29-1; abundance: .; CDR3aa: CSVTGNYGYTF; CDR3nt: TGCAGCGTAACAGGGAACTATGGCTACACCTTC
j_gene: TRBJ2-7; d_gene: TRBD1; v_gene: TRBV3-1/TRBV3-2; abundance: .; CDR3aa: CASSSWTGYGNEQYF; CDR3nt: TGTGCCAGCAGCTCATGGACAGGGTACGGGAACGAGCAGTACTTC
j_gene: TRBJ1-3; d_gene: .; v_gene: TRBV19; abundance: .; CDR3aa: CASSISNVRISGNTIYF; CDR3nt: TGTGCCAGTAGTATATCAAACGTGAGGATCTCTGGAAACACCATATATTTT
j_gene: TRBJ2-7; d_gene: TRBD1; v_gene: TRBV28; abundance: .; CDR3aa: CASTDRVGYEQYF; CDR3nt: TGTGCCAGCACCGACAGGGTAGGCTACGAGCAGTACTTC
j_gene: TRBJ1-2; d_gene: .; v_gene: TRBV4-3; abundance: once; CDR3aa: CASSQDRGYDGYTF; CDR3nt: TGCGCCAGCAGCCAAGATAGGGGTTACGATGGCTACACCTTC
j_gene: TRBJ1-3; d_gene: .; v_gene: TRBV5-1; abundance: .; CDR3aa: CASSLENRLTSGNTIYF; CDR3nt: TGCGCCAGCAGCTTGGAGAACAGGCTGACCTCTGGAAACACCATATATTTT
j_gene: TRBJ1-1; d_gene: .; v_gene: TRBV7-9; abundance: .; CDR3aa: CASSLGRGTGVTEAFF; CDR3nt: TGTGCCAGCAGCTTAGGTCGGGGGACCGGGGTAACTGAAGCTTTCTTT
j_gene: TRBJ2-7; d_gene: .; v_gene: TRBV7-6; abundance: .; CDR3aa: CASSSMPGSGFSYEQYF; CDR3nt: TGTGCCAGCAGCTCGATGCCGGGTAGCGGATTCTCCTACGAGCAGTACTTC
j_gene: TRBJ1-2; d_gene: TRBD1; v_gene: TRBV7-8; abundance: .; CDR3aa: CASSLTGVGYGYTF; CDR3nt: TGTGCCAGCAGCTTAACAGGGGTGGGCTATGGCTACACCTTC
j_gene: TRBJ1-1; d_gene: .; v_gene: TRBV19; abundance: .; CDR3aa: CASSTGNLNTEAFF; CDR3nt: TGTGCCAGTAGCACAGGAAACTTGAACACTGAAGCTTTCTTT
j_gene: TRBJ1-2; d_gene: .; v_gene: TRBV18; abundance: .; CDR3aa: CASSPDSPNYGYTF; CDR3nt: TGTGCCAGCTCCCCCGACAGTCCTAACTATGGCTACACCTTC
j_gene: TRBJ1-1; d_gene: TRBD1; v_gene: TRBV6-5; abundance: .; CDR3aa: CASSYSRQGSTEAFF; CDR3nt: TGTGCCAGCAGTTACTCGAGACAGGGTAGCACTGAAGCTTTCTTT
j_gene: TRBJ2-7; d_gene: .; v_gene: TRBV28; abundance: .; CDR3aa: CATYYHEQYF; CDR3nt: TGTGCCACCTATTACCACGAGCAGTACTTC
j_gene: TRBJ1-5; d_gene: .; v_gene: TRBV5-1; abundance: few; CDR3aa: CASSLGPGSNQPQHF; CDR3nt: TGCGCCAGCAGCTTGGGGCCGGGTAGCAATCAGCCCCAGCATTTT
j_gene: TRBJ2-1; d_gene: TRBD2; v_gene: TRBV7-9; abundance: .; CDR3aa: CATLLAASYNEQFF; CDR3nt: TGTGCCACGCTGCTAGCGGCCAGCTACAATGAGCAGTTCTTC
j_gene: TRBJ2-1; d_gene: .; v_gene: TRBV7-2; abundance: .; CDR3aa: CASSSVADPYNEQFF; CDR3nt: TGTGCCAGCAGCTCTGTAGCGGACCCCTACAATGAGCAGTTCTTC
j_gene: TRBJ2-1; d_gene: TRBD2; v_gene: TRBV28; abundance: .; CDR3aa: CASSSPGTSGSRGEQFF; CDR3nt: TGTGCCAGCAGTTCGCCCGGGACTAGCGGATCTCGGGGTGAGCAGTTCTTC
j_gene: TRBJ1-3; d_gene: .; v_gene: TRBV19; abundance: .; CDR3aa: CASTGTKGGGNTIYF; CDR3nt: TGTGCCAGTACTGGGACTAAAGGCGGTGGAAACACCATATATTTT
j_gene: TRBJ1-1; d_gene: .; v_gene: TRBV28; abundance: .; CDR3aa: CASTTVRNTEAFF; CDR3nt: TGTGCCAGCACGACAGTTCGGAACACTGAAGCTTTCTTT
j_gene: TRBJ1-5; d_gene: TRBD1; v_gene: TRBV28; abundance: .; CDR3aa: CASGIRTGASNQPQHF; CDR3nt: TGTGCCAGCGGAATTCGGACAGGGGCGAGCAATCAGCCCCAGCATTTT
j_gene: TRBJ1-5; d_gene: .; v_gene: TRBV7-2; abundance: .; CDR3aa: CASSPNHRQSSQPQHF; CDR3nt: TGTGCCAGCAGCCCCAACCACCGACAGAGCAGTCAGCCCCAGCATTTT
j_gene: TRBJ2-2; d_gene: .; v_gene: TRBV11-2; abundance: .; CDR3aa: CASSLMRPTGELFF; CDR3nt: TGTGCCAGCAGCTTAATGCGGCCAACCGGGGAGCTGTTTTTT
j_gene: TRBJ2-7; d_gene: TRBD2; v_gene: TRBV7-6; abundance: .; CDR3aa: CASSLPTSGTPYEQYF; CDR3nt: TGTGCCAGCAGCTTACCGACTAGCGGGACCCCCTACGAGCAGTACTTC
j_gene: TRBJ2-3; d_gene: TRBD2; v_gene: TRBV24-1; abundance: .; CDR3aa: CATSDKGLAGGPDTQYF; CDR3nt: TGTGCCACCAGTGATAAAGGACTAGCGGGAGGGCCGGATACGCAGTATTTT
j_gene: TRBJ2-1; d_gene: TRBD2; v_gene: TRBV3-1/TRBV3-2; abundance: .; CDR3aa: CASSYYGGRPNEQFF; CDR3nt: TGTGCCAGCAGCTACTATGGCGGGAGGCCCAATGAGCAGTTCTTC
j_gene: TRBJ1-6; d_gene: .; v_gene: TRBV5-8; abundance: .; CDR3aa: CASSLGKKRGSYNSPLHF; CDR3nt: TGTGCCAGCAGCTTGGGAAAAAAAAGAGGCTCCTATAATTCACCCCTCCACTTT
j_gene: TRBJ2-1; d_gene: TRBD2; v_gene: TRBV6-5; abundance: .; CDR3aa: CASHVGGRVGEQFF; CDR3nt: TGTGCCAGCCATGTAGGCGGGAGGGTTGGGGAGCAGTTCTTC
j_gene: TRBJ1-2; d_gene: .; v_gene: TRBV3-1/TRBV3-2; abundance: .; CDR3aa: CASSREAYGYTF; CDR3nt: TGTGCCAGCAGCCGGGAGGCGTATGGCTACACCTTC
j_gene: TRBJ2-5; d_gene: TRBD1; v_gene: TRBV25-1; abundance: .; CDR3aa: CASKAGTGGQETQYF; CDR3nt: TGTGCCAGCAAAGCCGGGACAGGGGGTCAAGAGACCCAGTACTTC
j_gene: TRBJ2-1; d_gene: TRBD2; v_gene: TRBV15; abundance: .; CDR3aa: CATSRSRLAAYSYNEQFF; CDR3nt: TGTGCCACCAGCAGATCCCGACTAGCGGCATACTCCTACAATGAGCAGTTCTTC
j_gene: TRBJ2-3; d_gene: TRBD2; v_gene: TRBV29-1; abundance: .; CDR3aa: CSVREGGGADTQYF; CDR3nt: TGCAGCGTTCGGGAGGGGGGAGGTGCAGATACGCAGTATTTT
j_gene: TRBJ1-4; d_gene: TRBD1; v_gene: TRBV6-1; abundance: few; CDR3aa: CASSESRGREKLFF; CDR3nt: TGTGCCAGCAGTGAGTCCAGGGGGCGTGAAAAACTGTTTTTT
j_gene: TRBJ2-7; d_gene: TRBD1; v_gene: TRBV27; abundance: .; CDR3aa: CASRKQGISYEQYF; CDR3nt: TGTGCCAGCAGGAAACAGGGGATCTCCTACGAGCAGTACTTC
j_gene: TRBJ1-3; d_gene: .; v_gene: TRBV6-6; abundance: .; CDR3aa: CAGPGTTSGNTIYF; CDR3nt: TGTGCCGGACCCGGGACAACCTCTGGAAACACCATATATTTT
j_gene: TRBJ2-1; d_gene: .; v_gene: TRBV29-1; abundance: .; CDR3aa: CSVEDSFTGFDNEQFF; CDR3nt: TGCAGCGTTGAAGATAGCTTTACAGGGTTTGACAATGAGCAGTTCTTC
j_gene: TRBJ1-4; d_gene: .; v_gene: TRBV28; abundance: .; CDR3aa: CASTAGELVEKLFF; CDR3nt: TGTGCCAGCACCGCAGGGGAGTTGGTGGAAAAACTGTTTTTT